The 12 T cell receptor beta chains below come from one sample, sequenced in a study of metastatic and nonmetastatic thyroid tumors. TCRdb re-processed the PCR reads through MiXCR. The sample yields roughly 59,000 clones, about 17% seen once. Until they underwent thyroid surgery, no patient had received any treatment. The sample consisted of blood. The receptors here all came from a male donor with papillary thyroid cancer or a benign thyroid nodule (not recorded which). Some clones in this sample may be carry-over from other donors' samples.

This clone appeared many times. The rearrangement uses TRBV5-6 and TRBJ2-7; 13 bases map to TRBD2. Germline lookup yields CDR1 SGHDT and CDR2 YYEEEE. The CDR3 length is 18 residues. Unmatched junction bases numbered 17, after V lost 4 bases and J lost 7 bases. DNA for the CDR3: TGTGCCAGCAGCCCTGGAGCACAGGGACTAGCGGGAAGCGGGGAGCAGTACGTC. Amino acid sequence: CASSPGAQGLAGSGEQYV.

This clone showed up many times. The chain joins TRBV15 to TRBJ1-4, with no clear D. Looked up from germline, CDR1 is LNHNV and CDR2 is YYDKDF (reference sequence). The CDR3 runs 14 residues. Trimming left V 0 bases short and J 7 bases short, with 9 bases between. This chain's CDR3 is CATSRDFGVEKLFF. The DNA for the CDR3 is TGTGCCACCAGCAGAGATTTCGGGGTTGAAAAACTGTTTTTT. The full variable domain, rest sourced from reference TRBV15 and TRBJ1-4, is DAMVIQNPRYQVTQFGKPVTLSCSQTLNHNVMYWYQQKSSQAPKLLFHYYDKDFNNEADTPDNFQSRRPNTSFCFLDIRSPGLGDTAMYLCATSRDFGVEKLFFGSGTQLSVL.

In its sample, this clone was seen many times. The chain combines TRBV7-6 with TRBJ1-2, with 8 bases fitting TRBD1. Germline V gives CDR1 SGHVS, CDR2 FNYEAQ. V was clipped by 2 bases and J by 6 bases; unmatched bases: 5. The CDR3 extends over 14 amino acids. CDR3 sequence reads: CASSLQGARDGYTF. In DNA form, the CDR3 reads TGTGCCAGCAGCTTACAGGGGGCGAGGGATGGCTACACCTTC.

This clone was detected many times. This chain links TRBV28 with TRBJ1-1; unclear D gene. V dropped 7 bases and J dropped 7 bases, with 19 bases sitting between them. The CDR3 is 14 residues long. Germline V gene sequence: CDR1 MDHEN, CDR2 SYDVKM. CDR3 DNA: TGTGCCAGCAAACCCGTAATGTTCCCCCGTGAAGCTTTCTTT. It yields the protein CASKPVMFPREAFF.

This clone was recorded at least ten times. Written as DNA, the CDR3 is TGTGCCAGCAGCTTAAACCGGGAGGGCCAAGAGACCCAGTACTTC. This translates into CASSLNREGQETQYF. The gene calls are TRBV7-3 and TRBJ2-5; TRBD2 aligns across 8 bases. V lost 1 base to trimming and J lost 1 base; unmatched junction nucleotides: 2. The CDR3 runs 15 residues. Germline CDR1 is SGHTA and CDR2 is FQGTGA.

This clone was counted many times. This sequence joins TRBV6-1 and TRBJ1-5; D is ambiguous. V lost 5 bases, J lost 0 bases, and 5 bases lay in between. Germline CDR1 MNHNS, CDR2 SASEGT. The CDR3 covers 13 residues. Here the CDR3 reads CASSSDSNQPQHF. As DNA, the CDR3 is TGTGCCAGCAGTTCGGATAGCAATCAGCCCCAGCATTTT.

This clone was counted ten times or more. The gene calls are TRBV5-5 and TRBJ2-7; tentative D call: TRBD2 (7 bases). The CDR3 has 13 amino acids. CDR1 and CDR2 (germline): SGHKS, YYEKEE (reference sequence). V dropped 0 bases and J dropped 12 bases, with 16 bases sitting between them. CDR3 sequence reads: CASSLGPRGGGYF. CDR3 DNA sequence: TGTGCCAGCAGCTTGGGGCCAAGGGGAGGGGGGTACTTC. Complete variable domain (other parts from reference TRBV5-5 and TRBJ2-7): DAGVTQSPTHLIKTRGQQVTLRCSPISGHKSVSWYQQVLGQGPQFIFQYYEKEERGRGNFPDRFSARQFPNYSSELNVNALLLGDSALYLCASSLGPRGGGYFGPGTRLTVT.

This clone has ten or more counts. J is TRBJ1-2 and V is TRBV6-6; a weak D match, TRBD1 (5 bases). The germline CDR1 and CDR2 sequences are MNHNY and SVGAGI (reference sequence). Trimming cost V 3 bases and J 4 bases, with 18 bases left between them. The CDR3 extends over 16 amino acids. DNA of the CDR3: TGTGCCAGCAGTTATTCGGGGGACCCTTTGGGCTATGGCTACACCTTC. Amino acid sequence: CASSYSGDPLGYGYTF.

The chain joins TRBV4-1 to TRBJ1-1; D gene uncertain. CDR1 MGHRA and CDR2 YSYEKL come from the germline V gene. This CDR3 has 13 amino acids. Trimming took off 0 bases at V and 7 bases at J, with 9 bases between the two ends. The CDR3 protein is CASSQDLRDEAFF. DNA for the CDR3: TGCGCCAGCAGCCAAGATCTGAGGGATGAAGCTTTCTTT.

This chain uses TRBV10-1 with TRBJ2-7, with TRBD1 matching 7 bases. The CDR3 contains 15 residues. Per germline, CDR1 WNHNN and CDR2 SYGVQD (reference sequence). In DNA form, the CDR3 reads TGTGCCAGCAGTGTGGGGCTAGGGGGCGCATACGAGCAGTACGTC. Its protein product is CASSVGLGGAYEQYV.

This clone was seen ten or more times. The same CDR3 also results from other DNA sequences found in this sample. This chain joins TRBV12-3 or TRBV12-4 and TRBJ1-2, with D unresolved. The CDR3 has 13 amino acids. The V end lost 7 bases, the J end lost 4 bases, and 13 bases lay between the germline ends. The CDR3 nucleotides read TGTGCCAGCAAGATTCGAGAAGGCTATGGCTACACCTTC. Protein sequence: CASKIREGYGYTF.

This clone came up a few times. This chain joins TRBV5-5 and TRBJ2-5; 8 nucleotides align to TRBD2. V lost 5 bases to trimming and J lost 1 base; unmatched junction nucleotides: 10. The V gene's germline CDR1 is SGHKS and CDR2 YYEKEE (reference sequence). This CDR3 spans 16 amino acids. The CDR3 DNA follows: TGTGCCAGCAGTTTACCCGGACTAGCCGTCCAAGAGACCCAGTACTTC. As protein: CASSLPGLAVQETQYF.